This T cell receptor beta chain was captured by sequencing in a study of blood T cell repertoires in COVID-19. TCRdb's copy holds only in-frame clones and misses some; the assay was immunoSEQ multiplex PCR. The sample lists around 24,000 clones; about nine tenths were seen once. This clone was recorded a few times. Sequencing used peripheral blood. The TCR originated in a woman in her 70s with active COVID-19.

The CDR3 sequence: CASSILAGLTGELFF. The CDR3 region has the DNA TGTGCCAGCAGTATACTAGCGGGCCTCACCGGGGAGCTGTTTTTT. The chain uses TRBV2 and TRBJ2-2, with 9 bases aligning to TRBD2. The germline V gene has CDR1 SNHLY and CDR2 FYNNEI. This CDR3 has 15 residues. V was clipped by 5 bases and J by 4 bases; unmatched bases: 5. The full variable domain, rest sourced from reference TRBV2 and TRBJ2-2, is EPEVTQTPSHQVTQMGQEVILRCVPISNHLYFYWYRQILGQKVEFLVSFYNNEISEKSEIFDDQFSVERPDGSNFTLKIRSTKLEDSAMYFCASSILAGLTGELFFGEGSRLTVL.